The sequence of this T cell receptor beta chain was determined in a study of memory CD4+ T cells and cytomegalovirus serostatus. Single viable CD3+CD4+CD8-CD45RO+ cells were sorted as the memory CD4+ T cells. Measured with immunoSEQ multiplex PCR; TCRdb has only the in-frame clones, and not every one. The sample has approximately 50,000 clones, about three quarters seen once. This CDR3 has 15 residues. V was pared by 3 bases and J by 6 bases, with 8 bases of the junction left unmatched. Germline V gives CDR1 KGHSH, CDR2 LQKENI. V gene TRBV18 combines with J gene TRBJ2-1; TRBD2 aligns across 7 bases. This clonotype was obtained from an adult in good health and CMV-seropositive. What was sequenced was memory CD4+ T cells from blood. In nucleotides, the CDR3 is TGTGCCAGCTCACCGGCGGGAGTAGGAGGCAATGAGCAGTTCTTC. Translating it yields CASSPAGVGGNEQFF.